These 18 T cell receptor beta chains share one sample of origin, sequenced in a study of T cell changes during pregnancy in multiple sclerosis. The data were produced by immunoSEQ multiplex PCR, yet TCRdb's version contains in-frame clones alone and is incomplete. The sample consists of fewer than 40,000 clones, roughly 90% of them appearing once. The starting material was CD8+ T cells from peripheral blood mononuclear cells, obtained after pregnancy. The receptors here all came from a female donor with multiple sclerosis, enrolled in a pregnancy study.

The chain combines TRBV20-1 with TRBJ2-1; D call uncertain. Germline lookup yields CDR1 DFQATT and CDR2 SNEGSKA (reference sequence). This CDR3 has 9 amino acids. As DNA, the CDR3 is TGCACGCTAGGAGTGGAAAAGTTCTTC. Its translation: CTLGVEKFF.

The chain recombines TRBV15 with TRBJ1-4; D is undetermined. Between the trimmed V and J ends, which lost 0 bases and 2 bases, there was a span of 10 bases. Per germline, CDR1 LNHNV and CDR2 YYDKDF (reference sequence). This CDR3 is built from 16 residues. DNA of the CDR3: TGTGCCACCAGCAGAGAAAGGGAGATGACTAATGAAAAACTGTTTTTT. Amino acid sequence: CATSREREMTNEKLFF.

The chain uses TRBV10-1 and TRBJ2-2, with D possibly matching TRBD1 (6 bases). The ends were cut back, 7 bases at V and 4 bases at J, with 16 bases in the middle. Germline V gene sequence: CDR1 WNHNN, CDR2 SYGVQD (reference sequence). The CDR3 is made up of 15 amino acids. The CDR3 region is CASTAGAGVTGELFF. The CDR3 DNA is TGCGCCAGCACCGCAGGGGCGGGCGTCACCGGGGAGCTGTTTTTT.

The chain employs TRBV5-5 and TRBJ1-4; tentatively, D is TRBD1 (6 bases). This CDR3 has 13 residues. Germline values: CDR1 SGHKS, CDR2 YYEKEE (reference sequence). The germline V and J ends were trimmed by 4 bases and 8 bases, with 12 bases remaining between them. The chain's CDR3 is CASSLQGPEKLFF. In nucleotides, the CDR3 is TGTGCCAGCAGCCTACAGGGTCCGGAAAAACTGTTTTTT.

This clone was detected only once. The chain couples TRBV9 to TRBJ1-1, with TRBD1 as a possible D gene (6 bases). Trimming left V 3 bases short and J 5 bases short, with 14 bases between. The germline CDR1 and CDR2 sequences are SGDLS and YYNGEE. The CDR3 extends over 14 amino acids. CDR3 nucleotide sequence: TGTGCCAGCAGCGCCCCAGGGAGGGGGACTGAAGCTTTCTTT. Translated: CASSAPGRGTEAFF.

This chain uses TRBV7-9 with TRBJ2-1, with TRBD1 matching 8 bases. J was trimmed by 8 bases and V by 3 bases; bases with no gene match: 6. This CDR3 has 14 residues. Germline V gene data show CDR1 as SEHNR and CDR2 as FQNEAQ (reference sequence). CDR3 coding DNA: TGTGCCAGCAGCTTTTTGGACAGGGTAGATGAGCAGTTCTTC. Its protein product is CASSFLDRVDEQFF.

The gene calls are TRBV7-9 and TRBJ2-1; 8 nucleotides agree with TRBD1. CDR1 and CDR2 from the germline V gene are SEHNR and FQNEAQ (reference sequence). J gave up 5 bases and V 5 bases, and 2 bases lay outside the gene matches. This CDR3 has 13 amino acids. The CDR3 DNA sequence: TGTGCCAGCAGCCCGGGACAGGACAATGAGCAGTTCTTC. Its translation is CASSPGQDNEQFF.

Only one count was recorded for this clone. This chain uses TRBV6-6 with TRBJ2-3; D is unclear. The CDR3 covers 11 residues. V lost 6 bases to trimming and J lost 2 bases, with 3 bases between them. Germline V CDR1 and CDR2: MNHNY, SVGAGI (reference sequence). Here the CDR3 DNA reads TGTGCCAGCAGCGTCACAGATACGCAGTATTTT. It yields the protein CASSVTDTQYF.

This clone was picked up a small number of times. The chain links TRBV7-3 to TRBJ2-3, with D perhaps matching TRBD2 (7 bases). Per the germline V gene, CDR1 is SGHTA and CDR2 is FQGTGA. V lost 3 bases and J 8 bases, leaving 18 bases between the germline ends. There are 15 residues in the CDR3. DNA of the CDR3: TGTGCCAGCAGCTTGGGTAATAGGGGGGAGGGTACGCAGTATTTT. This translates into CASSLGNRGEGTQYF.

V is TRBV27 and J is TRBJ1-2; D uncertain. Trimming cost V 2 bases and J 7 bases, with 11 bases left between them. Germline V gene lookup returns CDR1 MNHEY and CDR2 SMNVEV (reference sequence). The CDR3 is 13 amino acids. The CDR3 reads CASSLVREAGYTF. The CDR3 region has the DNA TGTGCCAGCAGTTTAGTTCGCGAGGCTGGCTACACCTTC.

The chain uses TRBV5-1 and TRBJ2-7; 7 bases line up with TRBD1. The V gene's germline CDR1 is SGHRS and CDR2 YFSETQ. This CDR3 is 16 amino acids long. The V segment lost 0 bases and the J segment 0 bases; nucleotides outside the gene matches: 6. The CDR3 region is CASSLEGAYSSYEQYF. DNA for the CDR3: TGCGCCAGCAGCTTGGAGGGGGCCTATAGCTCCTACGAGCAGTACTTC.

This chain uses TRBV6-6 with TRBJ2-7, with D unresolved. V was trimmed by 6 bases and J by 3 bases, leaving 9 bases between them. CDR1 and CDR2 from the germline V gene are MNHNY and SVGAGI (reference sequence). The CDR3 totals 12 residues. CDR3 protein: CASSLGDYEQYF. In DNA form, the CDR3 reads TGTGCCAGCAGCCTAGGAGACTACGAGCAGTACTTC.

The J gene is TRBJ2-6, the V gene TRBV5-6, with D maybe TRBD1 (5 bases). Trimming took off 0 bases at V and 0 bases at J, with 10 bases between the two ends. This CDR3 comprises 17 residues. Germline V gives CDR1 SGHDT, CDR2 YYEEEE. CDR3 DNA sequence: TGTGCCAGCAGCTTGGGGGGCATAAACTCTGGGGCCAACGTCCTGACTTTC. Its protein product is CASSLGGINSGANVLTF.

V gene TRBV7-6 combines with J gene TRBJ2-3; D ambiguous. Trimming cost V 3 bases and J 1 base, with 8 bases left between them. Germline V gene lookup returns CDR1 SGHVS and CDR2 FNYEAQ. The CDR3 has 14 residues. CDR3 in DNA: TGTGCCAGCAGCTTTCTGCCGGGCACAGATACGCAGTATTTT. It is translated as CASSFLPGTDTQYF.

The chain combines TRBV27 with TRBJ2-7, with 11 bases fitting TRBD1. With V trimmed by 4 bases and J by 3 bases, 5 bases remained unmatched. The CDR3 runs to 15 residues. CDR1 MNHEY and CDR2 SMNVEV come from the germline V gene (reference sequence). The CDR3 bases are TGTGCCAGCAGTTGGGCGGGGACAGGGGGCTACGAGCAGTACTTC. Translation: CASSWAGTGGYEQYF.

The genes are TRBV7-2 and TRBJ2-1; 11 nucleotides match TRBD2. Per germline, CDR1 SGHTA and CDR2 FQGNSA. The CDR3 sequence is 15 residues long. V gave up 1 base and J gave up 9 bases; unmatched junction bases: 5. CDR3 coding DNA: TGTGCCAGCAGCTTAGGTAGCGGGGGGGCCCCTGAGCAGTTCTTC. Amino acid sequence: CASSLGSGGAPEQFF.

The chain combines TRBV28 with TRBJ1-2; possible D gene TRBD1, 5 bases. Germline lookup yields CDR1 MDHEN and CDR2 SYDVKM. The CDR3 covers 17 residues. The ends were cut back, 4 bases at V and 0 bases at J, with 18 bases in the middle. The CDR3 protein is CASSSRGGDHTNYGYTF. CDR3 sequence (DNA): TGTGCCAGCAGTTCCCGCGGGGGGGACCATACTAACTATGGCTACACCTTC.

This clone showed up just a few times. For the CDR3, the DNA is TGTGCCAGCAGCGGGGAGGACGGTGATGGCTACACCTTC. Translated, it gives CASSGEDGDGYTF. The chain carries TRBV7-3 and TRBJ1-2; D gene ambiguous. Looked up from germline, CDR1 is SGHTA and CDR2 is FQGTGA. V was shortened by 5 bases and J by 6 bases, with 13 bases between the two germline ends. This CDR3 contains 13 residues.